This TCR beta chain was profiled in a study of blood T cell repertoires in COVID-19. Across about two dozen US areas, participants ranged in age from 18 to 89 years. TCRdb's table, derived via immunoSEQ multiplex PCR, lists solely in-frame clones and lacks some. The sample has approximately 440,000 clones, about 92% seen once. This CDR3 has 16 amino acids. Germline assignment: CDR1 SGHAT and CDR2 FQNNGV. V shed 5 bases, J shed 4 bases, and the junction held 9 bases outside the gene matches. The source of this sequence is a man in his late teens or twenties who had recovered from COVID-19. The rearrangement links TRBV11-2 to TRBJ2-2; 8 bases agree with TRBD1. The source material was PBMCs or T cells enriched from blood (not recorded which). CDR3 sequence reads: CASSQPGQEFTGELFF. CDR3 in DNA: TGTGCCAGCAGCCAGCCGGGACAGGAATTCACCGGGGAGCTGTTTTTT.